This T cell receptor (beta chain) was identified during a study of neurological immune-mediated disorders. The sample holds many counts of this clonotype. What it binds is unknown. Each CDR3 protein is one row after TCRdb ran MiXCR on the 5' RACE reads. The data contain about 10,000 distinct CDR3 sequences, 20% to 25% of them singletons. Points from the study as a whole: Across subjects, expanded clones had no CDR3 amino acid sequences in common, pointing to private repertoires in all groups. Repertoires from 18 of 34 multiple sclerosis patients grouped phylogenetically into a related-CDR3 cluster, suggesting a possible signature.

About 1 million sorted CD4+ or CD8+ T cells made each library. Germline CDR1 SGHRS, CDR2 YFSETQ. CDR3 size: 15 residues. V lost 2 bases and J lost 0, with 8 bases in between. Sequences were obtained from CD8+ T cells from blood. This rearrangement joins TRBV5-1 to TRBJ2-2; D ambiguous. The receptor's source is a woman in her 40s with multiple sclerosis. This CDR3 is CASSLPTTNTGELFF. The CDR3 DNA reads TGCGCCAGCAGCTTACCGACAACGAACACCGGGGAGCTGTTTTTT.